This TCR beta chain was captured in a study of T cell responses to AZD1222 COVID-19 vaccine. Sequenced by immunoSEQ multiplex PCR; TCRdb stores in-frame clones only, minus some. The sample lists 90,000 to 120,000 clones, about nine tenths seen once, with 6.2% in the top ten. V lost 8 bases and J lost 7, with 20 bases in between. Germline CDR1 MGHRA, CDR2 YSYEKL. The CDR3 length is 14 residues. Study-level points and caveats: Only six AZD1222 recipients tested seropositive at baseline. Among the donors, most were white British and more were female, and clonal diversity was possibly underestimated. Following two doses of AZD1222, Spike-specific TCR breadth and depth rose.

A remark on this clone: Its antigen is currently unknown.

Material: peripheral blood, obtained 28 days after the second AZD1222 dose. This chain uses TRBV4-1 with TRBJ1-2, with TRBD1 as a possible D gene (5 bases). The clonotype was recovered from an adult who received the AZD1222 COVID-19 vaccine. CDR3 nucleotides: TGCGCCAGCCGCCCGATGGGGGATGGGGCTGGCTACACCTTC. Protein product: CASRPMGDGAGYTF.